This T cell receptor (beta chain) came from a study of Graves' ophthalmopathy and Graves' hyperthyroidism. Study overall: Ahead of any treatment, peripheral blood was obtained at the initial diagnosis.

Ophthalmopathy cases showed moderate-to-severe activity, scoring CAS ≥3 and NOSPECS ≥4, with duration under 3 months. Additional autoimmune diseases, uncontrolled infections, pregnancy or lactation disqualified patients. Points from the study as a whole: Ophthalmopathy progression cases were predicted by the model with 70% to 71% sensitivity and approximately 76% specificity.

Transcripts of RNA were the source for amplifying TCR beta CDR3 regions. HTBI primers primed a first-round RT-PCR, and a second-round multiplex PCR followed. TCRdb re-analysed the multiplex PCR reads in MiXCR, keeping a single row per CDR3 protein. The sample has around 600,000 distinct CDR3 sequences; roughly 39% are singletons. This clonotype was observed many times. What it binds is not known. Germline lookup yields CDR1 SEHNR and CDR2 FQNEAQ (reference sequence). The CDR3 is 15 amino acids. Trimming stripped 0 bases from V and 5 bases from J, with 13 bases between. The receptor's source is an adult man with Graves' ophthalmopathy. Sequences were obtained from peripheral blood. This chain connects TRBV7-9 to TRBJ2-5, with unresolved D. In DNA form, the CDR3 reads TGTGCCAGCAGCTTAGCGCTGGGGTCGAGGGAGACCCAGTACTTC. It yields the protein CASSLALGSRETQYF.